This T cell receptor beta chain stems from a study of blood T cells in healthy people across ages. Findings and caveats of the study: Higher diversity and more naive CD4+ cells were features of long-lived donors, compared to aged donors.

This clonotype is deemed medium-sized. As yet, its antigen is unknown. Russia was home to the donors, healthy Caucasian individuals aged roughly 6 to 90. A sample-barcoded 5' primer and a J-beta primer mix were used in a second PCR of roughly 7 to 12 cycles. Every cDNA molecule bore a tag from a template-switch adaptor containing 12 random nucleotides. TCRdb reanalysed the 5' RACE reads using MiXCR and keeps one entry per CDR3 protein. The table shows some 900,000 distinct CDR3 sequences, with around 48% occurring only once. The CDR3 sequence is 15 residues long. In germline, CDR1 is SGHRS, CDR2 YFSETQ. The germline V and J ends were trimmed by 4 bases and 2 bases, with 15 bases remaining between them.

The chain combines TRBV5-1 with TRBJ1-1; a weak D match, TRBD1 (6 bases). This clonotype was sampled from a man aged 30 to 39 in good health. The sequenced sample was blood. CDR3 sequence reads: CASSVKQGHNTEAFF. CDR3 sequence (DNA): TGCGCCAGCAGCGTAAAACAGGGCCATAACACTGAAGCTTTCTTT.